The 25 T cell receptor beta chains reported below all come from one sample, sequenced in a study of blood T cell repertoires in COVID-19. Sequencing was performed with immunoSEQ multiplex PCR; in TCRdb, only in-frame clones are kept and a portion is missing. The table records tens of thousands of clones, approximately 89% of them present only once. Sample: peripheral blood. These receptor sequences come from a human donor with active COVID-19. The donor label of this sample is uncertain.

V is TRBV25-1 and J is TRBJ1-4, with a possible D match to TRBD1 (5 bases). Per the germline V gene, CDR1 is MGHDK and CDR2 is SYGVNS. V lost 1 base to trimming and J lost 6 bases, with 12 bases between them. The CDR3 contains 15 residues. In DNA, the CDR3 is TGTGCCAGCAGTGAATTCGCGGGGGGGGATGAAAAACTGTTTTTT. The encoded protein is CASSEFAGGDEKLFF.

The chain employs TRBV6-5 and TRBJ1-1, with D possibly matching TRBD1 (6 bases). The CDR3 is 15 residues long. The germline V gene encodes CDR1 MNHEY and CDR2 SVGAGI. Trimming took 2 bases from V and 1 from J, leaving 11 bases between them. The DNA of the CDR3 is TGTGCCAGCAGTTACCCAGGGGCACAGAACACTGAAGCTTTCTTT. It translates to CASSYPGAQNTEAFF.

J is TRBJ2-1 and V is TRBV5-1, with a tentative D call TRBD2 (7 bases). Germline CDR1 SGHRS, CDR2 YFSETQ. The CDR3 has 15 amino acids. V dropped 2 bases and J dropped 4 bases, with 13 bases sitting between them. The CDR3 sequence is CASSFGRGGYNEQFF. Here the CDR3 DNA reads TGCGCCAGCAGCTTTGGGAGGGGGGGTTACAATGAGCAGTTCTTC.

This chain uses TRBV28 with TRBJ1-6; D might be TRBD1 (6 bases). This CDR3 is 14 amino acids long. Per germline, CDR1 MDHEN and CDR2 SYDVKM. The germline V and J ends were trimmed by 8 bases and 6 bases, with 14 bases remaining between them. The CDR3 DNA reads as TGTGCCAGCGGGCCGGGGGGGCCTAATTCACCCCTCCACTTT. This gives the protein CASGPGGPNSPLHF.

This chain links TRBV6-6 with TRBJ1-1, with D uncertain. CDR1 and CDR2 (germline): MNHNY, SVGAGI (reference sequence). This CDR3 has 11 amino acids. V was pared by 3 bases and J by 11 bases, with 10 bases between. The CDR3 nucleotides read TGTGCCAGCAGTTATCGGGTTATCGCTTTCTTT. This sequence encodes CASSYRVIAFF.

CDR3 amino acids: CASSLWTEPTNEKLFF. Written as DNA, the CDR3 is TGTGCCAGCAGCTTGTGGACAGAACCAACTAATGAAAAACTGTTTTTT. The chain combines TRBV5-6 with TRBJ1-4; a weak D match, TRBD1 (6 bases). Trimming stripped 1 base from V and 0 bases from J, with 10 bases between. The CDR3 extends over 16 amino acids. From germline, CDR1 is SGHDT and CDR2 YYEEEE.

The rearrangement links TRBV4-2 to TRBJ2-2; TRBD2 is a possible D gene (5 bases). The germline V gene has CDR1 LGHNA and CDR2 YNFKEQ. CDR3 length equals 19 residues. V lost 1 base, J lost 4 bases, and 22 bases lay in between. The CDR3 reads CASSQGTRTLIWGTGELFF. DNA of the CDR3: TGTGCCAGCAGCCAAGGAACTCGGACTCTTATATGGGGCACCGGGGAGCTGTTTTTT.

The chain uses TRBV19 and TRBJ2-5, with 8 bases fitting TRBD2. Germline lookup yields CDR1 LNHDA and CDR2 SQIVND (reference sequence). The CDR3 consists of 15 residues. V dropped 5 bases and J dropped 2; count of bases not matched to a gene: 7. This chain's CDR3 is CASSSAGGAQETQYF. CDR3 DNA: TGTGCCAGTAGTTCTGCCGGGGGGGCACAAGAGACCCAGTACTTC.

This chain uses TRBV6-5 with TRBJ1-1; TRBD1 might be the D (5 bases). The CDR3 runs 15 residues. CDR1 and CDR2 from the germline V gene are MNHEY and SVGAGI. The V end was cut by 8 bases, the J end by 1 base, with 17 bases between. CDR3 sequence (DNA): TGTGCCAGCTCTAATAACAGGATCACGAACACTGAAGCTTTCTTT. Translation: CASSNNRITNTEAFF.

The rearrangement links TRBV5-6 to TRBJ1-2, with a possible D match to TRBD1 (5 bases). The germline gives CDR1 SGHDT, CDR2 YYEEEE. CDR3 length equals 18 residues. Trimming shortened V by 2 bases and J by 0 bases, and 20 bases separated the two germline ends. The chain's CDR3 is CASSLGPLTGLANYGYTF. Here the CDR3 DNA reads TGTGCCAGCAGCTTAGGCCCCCTCACAGGTCTTGCTAACTATGGCTACACCTTC.

This chain joins TRBV19 and TRBJ1-3; D not certain. This CDR3 spans 12 amino acids. Trimming removed 10 bases from V and 7 bases from J, with 14 bases in between. Germline loops: CDR1 LNHDA, CDR2 SQIVND (reference sequence). CDR3 amino acids: CATGGHWNTIYF. The CDR3 bases are TGTGCCACCGGAGGGCATTGGAACACCATATATTTT. Looking up the rest from reference TRBV19 and TRBJ1-3 gives the full variable domain: DGGITQSPKYLFRKEGQNVTLSCEQNLNHDAMYWYRQDPGQGLRLIYYSQIVNDFQKGDIAEGYSVSREKKESFPLTVTSAQKNPTAFYLCATGGHWNTIYFGEGSWLTVV.

V usage is TRBV6-5 and J usage is TRBJ1-1; possibly TRBD1 for D (6 bases). From germline, CDR1 is MNHEY and CDR2 SVGAGI. V lost 8 bases, J lost 2 bases, and 12 bases lay in between. The CDR3 sequence is 13 residues long. The CDR3, as DNA: TGTGCCAGCTACGACAGGATAAACACTGAAGCTTTCTTT. Its protein is CASYDRINTEAFF.

The V and J genes are TRBV6-1 and TRBJ2-7, with 7 positions matching TRBD1. The CDR3 contains 14 residues. V lost 3 bases, J lost 0 bases, and 2 bases stayed unmatched. Germline loops: CDR1 MNHNS, CDR2 SASEGT. CDR3 in amino acids: CASSETGSSYEQYF. The CDR3 DNA follows: TGTGCCAGCAGTGAGACAGGGAGCTCCTACGAGCAGTACTTC.

This rearrangement joins TRBV9 to TRBJ1-4; 8 bases match TRBD1. Unmatched junction bases numbered 0, after V lost 0 bases and J lost 5 bases. Germline V CDR1 and CDR2: SGDLS, YYNGEE. The CDR3 extends over 14 amino acids. The CDR3: CASSVGQGNEKLFF. In DNA, the CDR3 is TGTGCCAGCAGCGTAGGACAGGGGAATGAAAAACTGTTTTTT.

The chain has TRBV5-1 and TRBJ1-1; D not resolved. Germline assignment: CDR1 SGHRS and CDR2 YFSETQ. V was trimmed by 0 bases and J by 0 bases, leaving 6 bases between them. The CDR3 covers 14 residues. In nucleotides, the CDR3 is TGCGCCAGCAGCTTGGCTGCAGTGAACACTGAAGCTTTCTTT. This encodes CASSLAAVNTEAFF. Based on the CDR3 plus reference TRBV5-1 and TRBJ1-1, the full variable domain is KAGVTQTPRYLIKTRGQQVTLSCSPISGHRSVSWYQQTPGQGLQFLFEYFSETQRNKGNFPGRFSGRQFSNSRSEMNVSTLELGDSALYLCASSLAAVNTEAFFGQGTRLTVV.

The chain employs TRBV5-6 and TRBJ2-5, with no clear D. V lost 4 bases, J lost 5 bases, and 12 bases lay in between. Germline CDR1 reads SGHDT; CDR2 reads YYEEEE. The CDR3 contains 13 residues. CDR3 protein: CASSLINRETQYF. The DNA of the CDR3 is TGTGCCAGCAGCCTAATAAATCGGGAGACCCAGTACTTC. Supplemented by reference TRBV5-6 and TRBJ2-5, the full variable domain reads DAGVTQSPTHLIKTRGQQVTLRCSPKSGHDTVSWYQQALGQGPQFIFQYYEEEERQRGNFPDRFSGHQFPNYSSELNVNALLLGDSALYLCASSLINRETQYFGPGTRLLVL.

DNA of the CDR3: TGCGCCAGCAGCTTGACAGGGATTGGGAACACTGAAGCTTTCTTT. It encodes CASSLTGIGNTEAFF. V is TRBV5-1 and J is TRBJ1-1; D perhaps matches TRBD1 (6 bases). Per germline, CDR1 SGHRS and CDR2 YFSETQ. With 1 base removed from V and 1 base from J, the gap between germline ends came to 11 bases. This CDR3 has 15 residues.

This chain uses TRBV9 with TRBJ2-5; weak D call: TRBD2 (6 bases). Trimming left V 2 bases short and J 1 base short, with 15 bases between. There are 16 residues in the CDR3. Germline CDR1 and CDR2: SGDLS and YYNGEE. The CDR3 nucleotides read TGTGCCAGCAGCGTTTCTCTTGGAGGGGTCCAAGAGACCCAGTACTTC. Translating gives CASSVSLGGVQETQYF.

The CDR3 DNA reads as TGTGCCAGCAGCCTAGGACAGGGGTCAAAACTGTTTTTT. Amino acids: CASSLGQGSKLFF. The chain is built from TRBV27 and TRBJ1-4; TRBD1 aligns across 9 bases. This CDR3 spans 13 amino acids. CDR1 and CDR2 from the germline V gene are MNHEY and SMNVEV (reference sequence). V trimming: 6 bases; J trimming: 10 bases; junction bases outside the gene matches: 6.

V and J are TRBV6-6 and TRBJ2-1, with D perhaps matching TRBD2 (5 bases). From germline, CDR1 is MNHNY and CDR2 SVGAGI (reference sequence). This CDR3 region has 18 residues. Trimming took off 5 bases at V and 8 bases at J, with 28 bases between the two ends. In DNA, the CDR3 is TGTGCCAGCAGTCTAGCCCACCGAGGGAAGGGTCGGGAACATGAGCAGTTCTTC. This codes for CASSLAHRGKGREHEQFF.

The chain carries TRBV4-3 and TRBJ2-7; TRBD1 matches 8 bases. J lost 4 bases, V lost 0 bases, and 5 bases had no gene match. CDR1 is LGHNA, CDR2 YSLEER, per germline. The CDR3 is 15 residues long. The CDR3 coding sequence is TGCGCCAGCAGCCAAGACAGGGGGCATGGGTACGAGCAGTACTTC. Its protein is CASSQDRGHGYEQYF.

This chain connects TRBV5-1 to TRBJ1-2; no definite D call. The CDR3 has 14 residues. Deletions cut 1 base from V and 3 bases from J, with 10 bases between. CDR1 is SGHRS, CDR2 YFSETQ, per germline. The CDR3 is CASSLQAFDYGYTF. The CDR3 nucleotides read TGCGCCAGCAGCTTGCAGGCGTTTGACTATGGCTACACCTTC.

The chain combines TRBV14 with TRBJ1-2, with no clear D. Germline V lookup: CDR1 SGHDN, CDR2 FVKESK. The CDR3 consists of 14 residues. The germline V and J ends were trimmed by 0 bases and 1 base, with 6 bases remaining between them. The CDR3 nucleotides read TGTGCCAGCAGCCAAGACGAGATTAACTATGGCTACACCTTC. It yields the protein CASSQDEINYGYTF.

V is TRBV5-1 and J is TRBJ1-4; TRBD1 is a possible D gene (5 bases). The ends were cut back, 6 bases at V and 8 bases at J, with 17 bases in the middle. CDR1 and CDR2 from the germline V gene are SGHRS and YFSETQ. This CDR3 spans 14 amino acids. The CDR3 region has the DNA TGCGCCAGCACCCTGGGGGGGTTGGGCGAAAAACTGTTTTTT. The encoded protein is CASTLGGLGEKLFF.

The chain employs TRBV5-1 and TRBJ2-1, with TRBD1 identical over 10 bases. CDR3 length: 15 amino acids. The V segment lost 1 base and the J segment 7 bases; nucleotides outside the gene matches: 5. Looked up from germline, CDR1 is SGHRS and CDR2 is YFSETQ. The CDR3 sequence: CASSLWDRGSNEQFF. DNA of the CDR3: TGCGCCAGCAGCTTGTGGGACAGGGGTAGTAATGAGCAGTTCTTC.